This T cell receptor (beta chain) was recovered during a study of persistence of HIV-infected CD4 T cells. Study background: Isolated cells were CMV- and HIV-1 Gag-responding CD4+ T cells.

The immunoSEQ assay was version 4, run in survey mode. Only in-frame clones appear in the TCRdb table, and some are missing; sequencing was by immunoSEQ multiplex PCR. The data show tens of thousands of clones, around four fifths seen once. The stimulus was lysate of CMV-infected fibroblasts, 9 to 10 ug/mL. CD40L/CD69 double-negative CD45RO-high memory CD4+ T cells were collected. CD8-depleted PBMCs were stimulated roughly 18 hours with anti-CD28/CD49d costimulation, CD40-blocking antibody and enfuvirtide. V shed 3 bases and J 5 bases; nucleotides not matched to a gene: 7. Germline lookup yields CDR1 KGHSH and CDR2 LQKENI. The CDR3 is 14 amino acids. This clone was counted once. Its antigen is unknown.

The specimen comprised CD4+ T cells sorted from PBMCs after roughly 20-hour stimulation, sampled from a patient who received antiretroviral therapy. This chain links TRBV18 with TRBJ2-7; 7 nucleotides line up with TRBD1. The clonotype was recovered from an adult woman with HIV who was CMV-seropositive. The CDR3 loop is CASSPRTGGHEQYF. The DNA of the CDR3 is TGTGCCAGCTCACCCAGGACAGGTGGGCACGAGCAGTACTTC.